This is a list of T cell receptor beta chains from one sample in a study of blood T cell repertoires in COVID-19. Libraries were prepared by immunoSEQ multiplex PCR; TCRdb keeps only in-frame clonotypes and omits some of them. Among around 200,000 clones, 70% to 90% were seen once, and the ten largest hold about a tenth. Material: peripheral blood. Source of these receptors: a human donor with active or convalescent COVID-19. The donor label of this sample is uncertain. CDR3s include the opening cysteine and the closing phenylalanine or tryptophan. The order of the fields is J gene, D gene, V gene, CDR3 DNA, CDR3 protein. The D gene is left open where the match is weak.

J gene: TRBJ2-1
D gene: .
V gene: TRBV11-3
CDR3 DNA: TGTGCCAGCAGCTTATCACAGAGCGGCAATGAGCAGTTCTTC
CDR3 protein: CASSLSQSGNEQFF

J gene: TRBJ1-1
D gene: .
V gene: TRBV12-3/TRBV12-4
CDR3 DNA: TGTGCCAGCAGTGGGCCAGGGATGGGGGAAGCTTTCTTT
CDR3 protein: CASSGPGMGEAFF

J gene: TRBJ1-5
D gene: TRBD1
V gene: TRBV19
CDR3 DNA: TGTGCCAGTAGTAACCCAGGGGCCTCAGGGGGTCAGCCCCAGCATTTT
CDR3 protein: CASSNPGASGGQPQHF

J gene: TRBJ2-7
D gene: .
V gene: TRBV7-2
CDR3 DNA: TGTGCCAGCAGGTGGCTCAACTACGAGCAGTACTTC
CDR3 protein: CASRWLNYEQYF

J gene: TRBJ2-7
D gene: .
V gene: TRBV25-1
CDR3 DNA: TGTGCCAGCAGTGTTGGGCTGGGCGACGAGCAGTACTTC
CDR3 protein: CASSVGLGDEQYF

J gene: TRBJ2-7
D gene: TRBD2
V gene: TRBV10-3
CDR3 DNA: TGTGCCATCAGTGAGTCGGGAGGGGTGAGGAGCTACGAGCAGTACTTC
CDR3 protein: CAISESGGVRSYEQYF

J gene: TRBJ1-3
D gene: .
V gene: TRBV7-9
CDR3 DNA: TGTGCCAGCAGCTTCGACCTCCGGAGCTCTGGAAACACCATATATTTT
CDR3 protein: CASSFDLRSSGNTIYF

J gene: TRBJ1-1
D gene: .
V gene: TRBV14
CDR3 DNA: TGTGCCAGCAGTCAACAGGTGCTGAACACTGAAGCTTTCTTT
CDR3 protein: CASSQQVLNTEAFF

J gene: TRBJ2-7
D gene: TRBD1
V gene: TRBV2
CDR3 DNA: TGTGCCAGCAGGCTCGACAGGGGGCGAATCTACGAGCAGTACTTC
CDR3 protein: CASRLDRGRIYEQYF

J gene: TRBJ2-5
D gene: TRBD2
V gene: TRBV2
CDR3 DNA: TGTGCCAGCAGTGGTACAGCGGGAAGAGGGACCCAGTACTTC
CDR3 protein: CASSGTAGRGTQYF

J gene: TRBJ2-2
D gene: .
V gene: TRBV7-9
CDR3 DNA: TGTGCCAGCAGCCCCTATGGTGGGAGTTCCACCGGGGAGCTGTTTTTT
CDR3 protein: CASSPYGGSSTGELFF

J gene: TRBJ2-1
D gene: TRBD2
V gene: TRBV5-5
CDR3 DNA: TGTGCCAGCAGCTTGGTTAGCGGGGTGAGGGATGAGCAGTTCTTC
CDR3 protein: CASSLVSGVRDEQFF

J gene: TRBJ2-7
D gene: .
V gene: TRBV27
CDR3 DNA: TGTGCCAGCAGTACCCAGACACTACGGGGGAGCTCCTACGAGCAGTACTTC
CDR3 protein: CASSTQTLRGSSYEQYF

J gene: TRBJ2-3
D gene: .
V gene: TRBV27
CDR3 DNA: TGTGCCACCGCTAGGGGGGGCCCCGCAGATACGCAGTATTTT
CDR3 protein: CATARGGPADTQYF